The source of this TCR beta chain is a study of blood T cell repertoires in COVID-19. In the source study's methods: Estimation of nucleated cell counts relied on the amplification of reference gene primers. The assay was immunoSEQ multiplex PCR, and TCRdb's table has in-frame clones only and misses some. V and J calls and clone size are those listed in that table; D and trimming were worked out from the DNA. The table lists around 330,000 clones, approximately 88% of them singletons, with about 5.2% in the top ten. CDR1 MDHEN and CDR2 SYDVKM come from the germline V gene. The CDR3 loop spans 15 amino acids. V shed 4 bases and J 4 bases; nucleotides not matched to a gene: 7. The cohort comprised adults aged about 18 to 100 years residing in under 30 US areas.

The source is a man in his sixties who had recovered from COVID-19. The sequencing input was PBMCs or T cells enriched from blood (not recorded which). The genes are TRBV28 and TRBJ1-2; 9 bases agree with TRBD1. CDR3: CASSSTGTGSYGYTF. In nucleotides, the CDR3 is TGTGCCAGCAGTTCTACCGGGACAGGGAGCTATGGCTACACCTTC.